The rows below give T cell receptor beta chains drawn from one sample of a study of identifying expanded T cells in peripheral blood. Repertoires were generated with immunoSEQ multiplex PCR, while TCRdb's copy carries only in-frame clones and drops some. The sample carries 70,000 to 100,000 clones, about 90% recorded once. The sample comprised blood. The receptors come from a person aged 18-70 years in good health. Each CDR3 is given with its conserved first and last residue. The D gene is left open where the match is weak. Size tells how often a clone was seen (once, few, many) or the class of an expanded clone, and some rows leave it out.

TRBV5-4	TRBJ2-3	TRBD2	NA	CASSLAGGPTDTQYF	TGTGCCAGCAGCTTAGCGGGAGGCCCCACAGATACGCAGTATTTT
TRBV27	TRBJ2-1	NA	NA	CASSATGTGNEQFF	TGTGCCAGCAGTGCAACCGGGACTGGTAATGAGCAGTTCTTC
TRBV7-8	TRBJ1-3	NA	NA	CASSPSGNTIYF	TGTGCCAGCAGCCCTTCTGGAAACACCATATATTTT
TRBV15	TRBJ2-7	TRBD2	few	CATSRGGTSGQYF	TGTGCCACCAGCAGAGGGGGCACTAGCGGGCAGTACTTC
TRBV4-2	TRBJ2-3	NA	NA	CASSQDEGTADTQYF	TGTGCCAGCAGCCAAGATGAGGGTACGGCAGATACGCAGTATTTT
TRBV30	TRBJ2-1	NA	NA	CAWSGSYNEQFF	TGTGCCTGGAGTGGCAGTTACAATGAGCAGTTCTTC
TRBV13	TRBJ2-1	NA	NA	CASSVRLTEQFF	TGTGCCAGCAGTGTGCGACTTACTGAGCAGTTCTTC
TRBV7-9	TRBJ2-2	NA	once	CASSRSLSTGELFF	TGTGCCAGCAGCCGGTCCTTAAGCACCGGGGAGCTGTTTTTT
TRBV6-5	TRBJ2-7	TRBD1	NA	CASSYSIRGRYEQYF	TGTGCCAGCAGTTACTCGATCAGGGGGCGATACGAGCAGTACTTC
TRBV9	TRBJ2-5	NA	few	CASSVQLGGTQYF	TGTGCCAGCAGCGTACAGTTAGGAGGGACCCAGTACTTC
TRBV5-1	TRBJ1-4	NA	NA	CASSFVSGAENEKLFF	TGCGCCAGCAGCTTCGTGTCCGGAGCCGAAAATGAAAAACTGTTTTTT
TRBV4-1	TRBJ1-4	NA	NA	CASSPIIGQENEKLFF	TGCGCCAGCAGCCCGATTATCGGGCAGGAGAATGAAAAACTGTTTTTT
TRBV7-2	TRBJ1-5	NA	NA	CASNLGNGGSGQPQHF	TGTGCCAGCAACCTCGGGAACGGGGGTAGTGGTCAGCCCCAGCATTTT
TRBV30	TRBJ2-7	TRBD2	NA	CAWSPGGSYEQYF	TGTGCCTGGAGTCCGGGGGGGTCCTACGAGCAGTACTTC
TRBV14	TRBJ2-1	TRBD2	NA	CASSLYLAGAYNEQFF	TGTGCCAGCAGTCTTTATCTAGCGGGAGCTTACAATGAGCAGTTCTTC
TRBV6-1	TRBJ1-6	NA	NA	CASSTLGGGNSPLHF	TGTGCCAGCAGTACCCTAGGCGGGGGTAATTCACCCCTCCACTTT
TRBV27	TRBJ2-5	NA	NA	CASSRNGGETQYF	TGTGCCAGCAGCCGTAACGGGGGAGAGACCCAGTACTTC
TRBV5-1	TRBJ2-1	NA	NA	CASSLVGDEQFF	TGCGCCAGCAGCTTGGTTGGCGATGAGCAGTTCTTC
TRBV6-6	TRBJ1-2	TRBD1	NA	CASSRFGQGARGYTF	TGTGCCAGCAGTCGGTTCGGACAGGGGGCTAGGGGCTACACCTTC
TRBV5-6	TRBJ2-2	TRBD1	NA	CASSQTGMNTGELFF	TGTGCCAGCAGCCAGACAGGGATGAACACCGGGGAGCTGTTTTTT
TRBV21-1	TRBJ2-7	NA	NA	CASRVGLAGLLSYEQYF	TGTGCCAGCAGGGTCGGACTAGCGGGACTCCTATCCTACGAGCAGTACTTC
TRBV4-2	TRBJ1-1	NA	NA	CASSNGREAFF	TGTGCCAGCAGCAACGGGCGTGAAGCTTTCTTT
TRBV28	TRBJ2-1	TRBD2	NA	CASSLTVGLAGGLYNEQFF	TGTGCCAGCAGTTTAACGGTCGGACTAGCGGGGGGGCTTTACAATGAGCAGTTCTTC
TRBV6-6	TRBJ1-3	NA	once	CASGWPRDSGNTIYF	TGTGCCAGCGGTTGGCCCCGAGACTCTGGAAACACCATATATTTT
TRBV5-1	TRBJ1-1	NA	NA	CASSFLGVVSSTEAFF	TGCGCCAGCAGCTTTCTGGGGGTGGTGTCTAGCACTGAAGCTTTCTTT
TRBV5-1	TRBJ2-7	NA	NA	CASGQTGVYEQYF	TGCGCCAGCGGACAGACTGGAGTATACGAGCAGTACTTC
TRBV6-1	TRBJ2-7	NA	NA	CASSTGRVVVYEQYF	TGTGCCAGCTCGACAGGGAGGGTGGTTGTCTACGAGCAGTACTTC
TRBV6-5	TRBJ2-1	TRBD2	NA	CASSRTSGGPDEQFF	TGTGCCAGCAGTCGGACTAGCGGGGGGCCGGATGAGCAGTTCTTC
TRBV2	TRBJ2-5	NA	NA	CASGVAVQETQYF	TGTGCCAGCGGGGTAGCGGTCCAAGAGACCCAGTACTTC
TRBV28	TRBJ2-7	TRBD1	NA	CASRHPGQKRHEQYF	TGTGCCAGCAGGCACCCGGGACAGAAAAGGCACGAGCAGTACTTC
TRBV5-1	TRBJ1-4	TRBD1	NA	CASSLQGTNEKLFF	TGCGCCAGCAGCTTACAGGGGACTAATGAAAAACTGTTTTTT
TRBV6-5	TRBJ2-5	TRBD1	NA	CASSYPPGQGRETQYF	TGTGCCAGCAGTTACCCGCCGGGACAGGGTAGGGAGACCCAGTACTTC
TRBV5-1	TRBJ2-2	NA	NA	CASSLLNPGNYGELFF	TGCGCCAGCAGCTTACTCAACCCAGGGAATTACGGGGAGCTGTTTTTT
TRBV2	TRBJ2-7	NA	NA	CASIRARDAPPYEQYF	TGTGCCAGCATACGAGCTAGAGATGCCCCTCCCTACGAGCAGTACTTC
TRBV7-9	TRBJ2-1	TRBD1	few	CASSPLTGDEQFF	TGTGCCAGCAGCCCCCTAACAGGGGATGAGCAGTTCTTC
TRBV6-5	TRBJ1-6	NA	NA	CASSTYSQNSPLHF	TGTGCCAGCAGTACTTACTCACAAAATTCACCCCTCCACTTT
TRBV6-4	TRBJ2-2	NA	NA	CASSATEHTGELFF	TGTGCCAGCAGCGCAACAGAACACACCGGGGAGCTGTTTTTT
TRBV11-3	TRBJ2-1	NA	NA	CASSLGQANNEQFF	TGTGCCAGCAGCTTAGGACAGGCTAACAATGAGCAGTTCTTC
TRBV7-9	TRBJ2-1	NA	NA	CASSLQYNNEQFF	TGTGCCAGCAGCTTGCAGTATAACAATGAGCAGTTCTTC
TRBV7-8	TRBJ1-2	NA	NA	CASSLAPGDYGYTF	TGTGCCAGCAGCTTAGCCCCAGGGGACTATGGCTACACCTTC
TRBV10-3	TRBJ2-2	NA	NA	CAIRVGRGTGELFF	TGTGCCATCCGGGTGGGGCGGGGCACCGGGGAGCTGTTTTTT
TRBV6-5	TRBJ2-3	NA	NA	CASSYSGRGIDTQYF	TGTGCCAGCAGTTACTCGGGGCGGGGTATAGATACGCAGTATTTT
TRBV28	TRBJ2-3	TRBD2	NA	CASAGASGRSTDTQYF	TGTGCCAGCGCCGGGGCTAGCGGGAGGTCCACAGATACGCAGTATTTT
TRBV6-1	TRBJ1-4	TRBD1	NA	CASSLDREYEKLFF	TGTGCCAGCAGTCTAGACAGGGAATATGAAAAACTGTTTTTT
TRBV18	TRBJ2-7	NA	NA	CASSPHSYEQYF	TGTGCCAGCTCACCACACTCCTACGAGCAGTACTTC
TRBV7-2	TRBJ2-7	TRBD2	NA	CASSRIAGKRYEQYF	TGTGCCAGCAGCCGAATAGCGGGGAAACGATACGAGCAGTACTTC
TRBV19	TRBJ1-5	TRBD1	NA	CASSIRTGDLGNQPQHF	TGTGCCAGTAGTATTCGGACAGGGGATTTGGGCAATCAGCCCCAGCATTTT
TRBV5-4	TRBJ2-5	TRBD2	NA	CASSLDQRGGYETQYF	TGTGCCAGCAGCTTGGACCAGCGGGGGGGCTATGAGACCCAGTACTTC